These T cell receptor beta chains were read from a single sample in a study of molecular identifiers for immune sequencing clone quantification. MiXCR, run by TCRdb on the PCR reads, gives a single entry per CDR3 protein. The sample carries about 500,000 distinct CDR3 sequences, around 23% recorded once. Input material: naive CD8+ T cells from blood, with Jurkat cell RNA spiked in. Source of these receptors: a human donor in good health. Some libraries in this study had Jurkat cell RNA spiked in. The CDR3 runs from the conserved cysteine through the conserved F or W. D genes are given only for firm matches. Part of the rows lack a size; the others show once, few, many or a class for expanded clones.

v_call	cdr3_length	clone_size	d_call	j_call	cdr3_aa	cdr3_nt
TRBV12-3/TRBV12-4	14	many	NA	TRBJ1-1	CASRSRRTNTEAFF	TGTGCCAGCAGGAGCCGGAGGACGAACACTGAAGCTTTCTTT
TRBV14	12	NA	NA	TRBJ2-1	CDSSQPNNEQFF	TGTGACAGCAGCCAGCCCAACAATGAGCAGTTCTTC
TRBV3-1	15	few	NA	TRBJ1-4	CASSQDVATNEKLFF	TGTGCCAGCAGCCAAGACGTTGCAACTAATGAAAAACTGTTTTTT
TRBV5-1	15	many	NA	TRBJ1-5	CASSLLSTSYQPQHF	TGCGCCAGCAGCTTGTTATCAACCTCATATCAGCCCCAGCATTTT
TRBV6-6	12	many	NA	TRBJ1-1	CASSYSPTEAFF	TGTGCCAGCAGTTACTCCCCTACTGAAGCTTTCTTT
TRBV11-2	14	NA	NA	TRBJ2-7	CASSLVASLDEQYF	TGTGCCAGCAGCTTAGTGGCTAGCCTGGACGAGCAGTACTTC
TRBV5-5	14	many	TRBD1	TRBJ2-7	CASSLYRGPEEQYF	TGTGCCAGCAGCTTGTACAGGGGGCCGGAGGAGCAGTACTTC
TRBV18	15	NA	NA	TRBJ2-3	CASSPQEPSTDTQYF	TGTGCCAGCTCACCGCAGGAACCTAGCACAGATACGCAGTATTTT
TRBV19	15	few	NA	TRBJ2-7	CASSIAGPSFYEQYF	TGTGCCAGTAGTATCGCGGGCCCGAGTTTCTACGAGCAGTACTTC
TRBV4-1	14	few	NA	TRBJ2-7	CASSHWDGPYEQYF	TGCGCCAGCAGCCACTGGGACGGACCCTACGAGCAGTACTTC
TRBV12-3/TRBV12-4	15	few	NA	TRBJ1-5	CASSFREGSMEPQHF	TGTGCCAGCAGTTTTAGGGAGGGAAGTATGGAACCCCAGCATTTT
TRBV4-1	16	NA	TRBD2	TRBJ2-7	CASSQETSLGAYEQYF	TGCGCCAGCAGCCAAGAGACTAGCCTTGGGGCTTACGAGCAGTACTTC
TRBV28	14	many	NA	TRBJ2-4	CASRVVGSVDIQYF	TGTGCCAGCAGGGTCGTGGGGTCAGTGGACATTCAGTACTTC